Listed below are T cell receptor beta chains from one sample, sequenced in a study of T cell responses to AZD1222 COVID-19 vaccine. Clones were read by immunoSEQ multiplex PCR, and TCRdb kept only the in-frame ones, dropping some. This sample has more than 110,000 clones, with 80% to 95% found just once. Sequencing was performed on peripheral blood, taken on day 0 of AZD1222 vaccination. These receptors came from an adult in good health. Both conserved end residues are part of each CDR3. D genes are given only for firm matches. Not every row has a clone size; where given, it reads once, few, many or a size class.

CASTTSSGRYTDTQYF	TGTGCCAGCACCACTTCTAGCGGGAGGTACACAGATACGCAGTATTTT	TRBV28	NA	TRBJ2-3	TRBD2
CASSMVLVRDEQFF	TGTGCCAGTAGTATGGTATTAGTGAGGGATGAGCAGTTCTTC	TRBV19	NA	TRBJ2-1	NA
CASGTGQSNQPQHF	TGTGCTAGTGGCACCGGACAGTCGAATCAGCCCCAGCATTTT	TRBV12-5	once	TRBJ1-5	NA
CASSPFLGQSTYNEQFF	TGTGCCAGTAGTCCCTTCCTTGGACAGAGCACCTACAATGAGCAGTTCTTC	TRBV19	NA	TRBJ2-1	NA
CASSSSGPQHF	TGTGCCAGCAGTTCGAGTGGGCCCCAGCATTTT	TRBV28	NA	TRBJ1-5	NA
CASSFDWQGGHEQYF	TGTGCCAGCAGTTTTGACTGGCAGGGGGGCCACGAGCAGTACTTC	TRBV28	NA	TRBJ2-7	NA
CASSLRAGTDEQFF	TGTGCCAGCAGTTTAAGGGCAGGGACGGATGAGCAGTTCTTC	TRBV27	NA	TRBJ2-1	NA
CASSLFGLAGNEQFF	TGTGCCAGCTCACTGTTCGGACTAGCTGGCAATGAGCAGTTCTTC	TRBV18	NA	TRBJ2-1	TRBD2
CSVEVAGANYGYTF	TGCAGCGTTGAAGTGGCAGGGGCTAACTATGGCTACACCTTC	TRBV29-1	NA	TRBJ1-2	NA
CASSLFNTGELFF	TGTGCCAGCAGTTTGTTCAACACCGGGGAGCTGTTTTTT	TRBV28	NA	TRBJ2-2	NA
CASSSLPGQGNYGYTF	TGTGCCAGCAGTTCCCTACCGGGACAGGGGAACTATGGCTACACCTTC	TRBV6-5	NA	TRBJ1-2	TRBD1
CASSPAGNYGYTF	TGTGCCAGCTCACCGGCAGGGAACTATGGCTACACCTTC	TRBV18	NA	TRBJ1-2	NA
CASSTDGGSTDTQYF	TGTGCCAGCAGCACAGACGGGGGGAGCACAGATACGCAGTATTTT	TRBV5-4	NA	TRBJ2-3	TRBD2
CASSLATQNEQFF	TGTGCCAGCAGCTTGGCGACACAAAATGAGCAGTTCTTC	TRBV5-4	NA	TRBJ2-1	NA
CATSDPRLLAGKPGELFF	TGTGCCACCAGTGATCCGCGTCTATTGGCAGGGAAACCCGGGGAGCTGTTTTTT	TRBV24-1	NA	TRBJ2-2	NA
CASLVGGNNEQFF	TGTGCCAGCCTAGTAGGGGGGAACAATGAGCAGTTCTTC	TRBV7-9	NA	TRBJ2-1	NA
CASSAGTGSADTQYF	TGTGCCAGCTCAGCCGGGACAGGGAGCGCCGATACGCAGTATTTT	TRBV18	NA	TRBJ2-3	TRBD1
CASSWSGKGTEAFF	TGTGCCAGCAGTTGGTCAGGGAAGGGGACTGAAGCTTTCTTT	TRBV28	NA	TRBJ1-1	NA
CASSFSDRGDQPQHF	TGTGCCAGCAGTTTCTCGGACAGGGGAGATCAGCCCCAGCATTTT	TRBV28	NA	TRBJ1-5	TRBD1
CASSSPDRGEQYF	TGTGCCAGCAGCTCCCCCGACAGGGGCGAGCAGTACTTC	TRBV7-9	NA	TRBJ2-7	TRBD1
CASSSGGDNQPQHF	TGCGCCAGCAGCTCCGGGGGTGACAATCAGCCCCAGCATTTT	TRBV5-1	NA	TRBJ1-5	NA
CASAKGNRPNYGYTF	TGCGCCAGCGCCAAGGGTAACAGACCTAACTATGGCTACACCTTC	TRBV4-1	NA	TRBJ1-2	NA
CASSLTLSNTRVYEQYF	TGTGCCAGCAGCCTGACCTTGAGTAACACGAGGGTCTACGAGCAGTACTTC	TRBV5-8	NA	TRBJ2-7	NA
CASSLPSGGIETQYF	TGTGCCAGCAGCTTACCCTCGGGGGGTATCGAGACCCAGTACTTC	TRBV7-9	NA	TRBJ2-5	TRBD2